This entry describes one T cell receptor (beta chain). Germline V lookup: CDR1 SGDLS, CDR2 YYNGEE. The ends were cut back, 4 bases at V and 7 bases at J, with 15 bases in the middle. This CDR3 contains 14 residues. This record belongs to a study of blood T cell repertoires in COVID-19. Study context: Collection of acute and convalescent COVID-19 samples took place in the United States, Italy and Spain.

Some clones are missing from TCRdb's copy, which holds only in-frame ones; the method was immunoSEQ multiplex PCR. The repertoire holds 150,000 to 200,000 clones, with roughly 91% as singletons. This sequence was found in a human donor in a cohort sampled during active COVID-19. Sequenced sample: peripheral blood. V usage is TRBV9 and J usage is TRBJ2-1, with D unresolved. CDR3 nucleotides: TGTGCCAGCAGCCCCGGGTGGTCGGGTAATGAGCAGTTCTTC. Its protein product is CASSPGWSGNEQFF.